This T cell receptor beta chain was found in a study of monozygotic twins with inflammatory bowel disease. Investigators pulled total RNA out of whole blood and did not sort T cells. Study results and caveats: Especially with disease activity, IBD patients shared fewer clonotypes with others than healthy twins did. A single strong clonotype or signal linked to IBD was not supported.

As for this clonotype: The antigen is not known.

Molecular identifiers with 6-nucleotide sample barcodes were added during cDNA synthesis via template switching. Reanalyzing the 5' RACE reads, TCRdb keeps one entry per CDR3 protein, without DNA. The table lists some 83,000 distinct CDR3 sequences. Sequenced: blood. The source of this sequence is a human donor with ulcerative colitis or Crohn's disease, or a healthy co-twin of an affected twin (not recorded which).

The CDR3 here is CASTTRLNNEQFF. This chain joins TRBV2 and TRBJ2-1; TCRdb outputs TRBD2, but without DNA this stays unchecked. The CDR3 length is 13 residues. Germline V gene data show CDR1 as SNHLY and CDR2 as FYNNEI.